This record concerns one T cell receptor beta chain sequence. What it binds is not known. The record originates from a study of T-cell memory formation after mild COVID-19. The TCR alpha and TCR beta cDNA libraries, bearing sample barcodes and UMIs, were generated by 5'RACE using constant-segment primers. Via MiXCR, TCRdb re-called the 5' RACE reads, giving one row per CDR3 protein. Among around 210,000 distinct CDR3 sequences listed, around 8.8% were seen once. Study-wide points: Contracting CD4+ clones sat mainly in CM and EM; CD8+ in EMRA. Certain responding clones were present in pre-infection memory, suggesting participation of cross-reactive memory.

This CDR3 has 13 residues. From germline, CDR1 is SGHRS and CDR2 YFSETQ. With 4 bases removed from V and 5 bases from J, the gap between germline ends came to 10 bases. The TCR originated in a man aged 18 to 29 who had mild COVID-19 (a few samples of this study predate the infection). Cell type and time point are not known. Sequencing used PBMCs or a T cell subset sorted from them (not recorded which). This chain joins TRBV5-1 and TRBJ1-5; D is undetermined. The DNA for the CDR3 is TGCGCCAGCAGCCCAGCGGCAGATCAGCCCCAGCATTTT. Protein product: CASSPAADQPQHF.